Below are 30 T cell receptor beta chains sequenced from a single sample in a study of T cells in Graves' hyperthyroidism and ophthalmopathy (dated by TCRdb to the late 2010s). Libraries were built with multiplex PCR. Instrument used: Illumina HiSeq 2000. The TCR beta CDR3 regions were amplified from RNA transcripts. The TCR CDR3 was subjected to a first round of RT-PCR using the HTBI primer set and the Qiagen OneStep RT-PCR kit. TCRdb itself trimmed the public reads at Q25 with fastp, ran MiXCR and retained productive beta chains. Every entry covers one CDR3 protein and lists the most common genes and DNA from its rows. The sample table holds about 350,000 distinct CDR3 sequences, of which approximately 18% were seen once. The top ten clonotypes cover 30% to 40% of the sample. The sequenced sample consisted of blood. Receptors originate from a woman aged 25 to 39 with Graves' hyperthyroidism that later progressed to Graves' ophthalmopathy.

This clonotype was observed at least ten times. This sequence joins TRBV28 and TRBJ1-3; 12 nucleotides agree with TRBD1. Germline trimming cut 6 bases from V and 5 bases from J; bases unmatched to any gene: 8. CDR3 length: 16 residues. Per germline, CDR1 MDHEN and CDR2 SYDVKM. In DNA, the CDR3 is TGTGCCAGCAGCCATGGGACAGGGGGCGTTAGAAACACCATATATTTT. Translating it yields CASSHGTGGVRNTIYF.

In regard to this clonotype: A much larger clone lies a single base off, so this may be a read error. The chain joins TRBV27 to TRBJ2-1; 7 bases align to TRBD2. The CDR3 sequence is 17 residues long. V trimming: 5 bases; J trimming: 8 bases; junction bases outside the gene matches: 18. Germline V gene sequence: CDR1 MNHEY, CDR2 SMNVEV (reference sequence). DNA for the CDR3: TGTGCCAGCAGTCCCCTCCCGGGGAGCGGGGACCACGATGAGCAGTTCTTC. Its translation is CASSPLPGSGDHDEQFF.

This clonotype has more than one count but fewer than ten. The chain combines TRBV13 with TRBJ1-1, with a tentative D call TRBD1 (5 bases). The germline V gene encodes CDR1 PRHDT and CDR2 FYEKMQ (reference sequence). The CDR3 runs to 14 residues. V lost 7 bases and J 4 bases, leaving 16 bases between the germline ends. CDR3 loop: CASIPGWSSTEAFF. CDR3 DNA sequence: TGTGCCAGCATTCCAGGGTGGTCAAGCACTGAAGCTTTCTTT.

The table lists this clonotype with many counts. This chain connects TRBV12-3 or TRBV12-4 to TRBJ2-1; D not resolved. V was pared by 3 bases and J by 9 bases, with 6 bases between. The CDR3 runs 11 residues. The CDR3, as DNA: TGTGCCAGCAGTTTTTCTAGTGAGCAGTTCTTC. This encodes CASSFSSEQFF.

This clonotype was observed at least ten times. The chain links TRBV28 to TRBJ2-3; 10 nucleotides match TRBD2. Per the germline V gene, CDR1 is MDHEN and CDR2 is SYDVKM. The CDR3 contains 15 residues. V shed 4 bases and J 3 bases; nucleotides not matched to a gene: 4. DNA for the CDR3: TGTGCCAGCAGTTCGGGAGCGGGAGGGACAGATACGCAGTATTTT. This encodes CASSSGAGGTDTQYF.

This clonotype has ten or more counts. This chain connects TRBV7-2 to TRBJ2-3, with TRBD2 matching over 14 bases. CDR3 length equals 17 residues. With 1 base clipped from V and 5 bases from J, the junction kept 5 bases outside the gene matches. Germline V gives CDR1 SGHTA, CDR2 FQGNSA. This CDR3 is CASSLVTSGGGVDTQYF. The DNA of the CDR3 is TGTGCCAGCAGCTTAGTGACTAGCGGGGGGGGCGTAGATACGCAGTATTTT.

V usage is TRBV3-1 and J usage is TRBJ1-2; the match to TRBD1 covers 12 bases. The CDR3 length is 17 residues. Per germline, CDR1 LGHDT and CDR2 YNNKEL (reference sequence). The junction had 10 bases not matched to a gene; V was cut back by 5 bases and J by 3 bases. In DNA form, the CDR3 reads TGTGCCAGCAGCTCCCGGGACAGGGGGCTTCGATACTATGGCTACACCTTC. It translates to CASSSRDRGLRYYGYTF.

The chain recombines TRBV9 with TRBJ2-3; TRBD2 is a possible D gene (5 bases). V was pared by 3 bases and J by 2 bases, with 16 bases between. Germline assignment: CDR1 SGDLS and CDR2 YYNGEE. The CDR3 totals 16 residues. The CDR3 loop is CASSAGLYGLTDTQYF. The CDR3 DNA follows: TGTGCCAGCAGCGCAGGACTGTACGGCCTCACAGATACGCAGTATTTT.

This clonotype was seen ten or more times. The V call is TRBV28, the J call TRBJ2-3; 11 bases match TRBD2. The CDR3 has 16 amino acids. J lost 2 bases, V lost 5 bases, and 6 bases had no gene match. CDR1 is MDHEN, CDR2 SYDVKM, per germline. CDR3 in DNA: TGTGCCAGCAGTCGTCCGGGACTAGCGGACACAGATACGCAGTATTTT. It specifies CASSRPGLADTDTQYF.

A few counts support this clonotype. This chain links TRBV28 with TRBJ2-7; 10 positions agree with TRBD2. V was clipped by 5 bases and J by 7 bases; unmatched bases: 11. This CDR3 is 15 amino acids long. Germline V gene data show CDR1 as MDHEN and CDR2 as SYDVKM. The CDR3 DNA sequence: TGTGCCAGCAGTCTTCTAGCGGGAGAAGGAAGAGAGCAGTACTTC. This codes for CASSLLAGEGREQYF.

The chain uses TRBV4-1 and TRBJ1-1; 7 bases match TRBD1. With V trimmed by 4 bases and J by 1 base, 12 bases remained unmatched. CDR3 length: 17 residues. Germline CDR1 MGHRA, CDR2 YSYEKL. The CDR3 spells CASSLTLIQGTNTEAFF. The CDR3 region has the DNA TGCGCCAGCAGCCTTACATTAATACAGGGGACGAACACTGAAGCTTTCTTT.

This clonotype was detected once. The chain has TRBV12-3 or TRBV12-4 and TRBJ2-7; TRBD1 matches at 11 bases. The CDR3 length is 14 residues. V trimming: 6 bases; J trimming: 4 bases; junction bases outside the gene matches: 5. CDR3: CASRGGQGAYEQYF. The CDR3, as DNA: TGTGCCAGCAGGGGAGGACAGGGGGCATACGAGCAGTACTTC.

Points on this clonotype: It may be a read error: a sequence one base away is much more abundant. The rearrangement links TRBV3-1 to TRBJ2-5; TRBD1 matches 7 bases. This CDR3 contains 15 residues. The J segment lost 2 bases and the V segment lost 6 bases, leaving 9 bases of the junction unmatched. CDR1 is LGHDT, CDR2 YNNKEL, per germline (reference sequence). The DNA of the CDR3 is TGTGCCAGCAGTAGATGCCGGGACAGACAAGAGACCCAGTACTTC. This translates into CASSRCRDRQETQYF.

At least ten counts were recorded for this clonotype. V gene TRBV11-2 combines with J gene TRBJ1-2; 7 bases are shared with TRBD1. In germline, CDR1 is SGHAT, CDR2 FQNNGV. The CDR3 covers 15 residues. The J segment lost 8 bases and the V segment lost 4 bases, leaving 13 bases of the junction unmatched. The CDR3 loop is CASSSFQGEIRGYTF. CDR3 nucleotide sequence: TGTGCCAGCAGCTCTTTTCAGGGGGAGATCAGGGGCTACACCTTC.

This clonotype was observed many times. The chain recombines TRBV6-1 with TRBJ1-6, with D hard to call. CDR1 is MNHNS, CDR2 SASEGT, per germline. Trimming removed 6 bases at V and 8 bases at J, with 8 bases between. There are 12 residues in the CDR3. CDR3: CASRDWYSPLHF. CDR3 DNA: TGTGCCAGCAGGGACTGGTATTCACCCCTCCACTTT.

The CDR3 sequence is CASSNVTVQETQYF. For the CDR3, the DNA is TGTGCCAGCAGTAATGTGACGGTCCAAGAGACCCAGTACTTC. The chain joins TRBV3-1 to TRBJ2-5; D not resolved. CDR1 and CDR2 (germline): LGHDT, YNNKEL (reference sequence). Deletions cut 6 bases from V and 1 base from J, with 12 bases between. This CDR3 has 14 amino acids.

This clonotype was observed many times. The genes are TRBV6-1 and TRBJ2-3, with 7 bases fitting TRBD2. V was pared by 7 bases and J by 3 bases, with 4 bases of the junction left unmatched. There are 13 residues in the CDR3. Germline V CDR1 and CDR2: MNHNS, SASEGT. Here the CDR3 DNA reads TGTGCCAGCACGGCTAGCGGTACAGATACGCAGTATTTT. Encoded protein: CASTASGTDTQYF.

This clonotype has ten or more counts. CDR3 protein: CASRGQGAGEQYF. CDR3 bases: TGTGCCAGCAGAGGACAGGGAGCGGGAGAGCAGTACTTC. The genes are TRBV27 and TRBJ2-7; D possibly corresponds to TRBD1 (8 bases). The CDR3 contains 13 residues. V lost 6 bases to trimming and J lost 7 bases, with 16 bases between them. Per germline, CDR1 MNHEY and CDR2 SMNVEV (reference sequence).

This clonotype appeared many times. The rearrangement links TRBV27 to TRBJ2-3; no clear D. Trimming took off 1 base at V and 8 bases at J, with 16 bases between the two ends. The CDR3 consists of 15 residues. CDR1 and CDR2 (germline): MNHEY, SMNVEV (reference sequence). The CDR3 region is CASSLYGYGRGTQYF. In DNA, the CDR3 is TGTGCCAGCAGTTTATATGGCTACGGGCGAGGTACGCAGTATTTT.

The sample holds many counts of this clonotype. CDR3 sequence: CASSWGQGNYGYTF. As DNA, the CDR3 is TGTGCCAGCAGCTGGGGACAGGGGAACTATGGCTACACCTTC. V gene TRBV19 combines with J gene TRBJ1-2; TRBD1 aligns across 10 bases. The CDR3 is 14 residues long. V was pared by 9 bases and J by 2 bases, with 6 bases of the junction left unmatched. The germline V gene has CDR1 LNHDA and CDR2 SQIVND (reference sequence).

The chain is built from TRBV9 and TRBJ2-7; TRBD2 is a possible D gene (5 bases). V was pared by 1 base and J by 5 bases, with 10 bases between. This CDR3 region has 13 residues. In germline, CDR1 is SGDLS, CDR2 YYNGEE. The CDR3 bases are TGTGCCAGCAGCGTAAGAGGGTACGACGAGCAGTACTTC. This sequence encodes CASSVRGYDEQYF.

This clonotype was seen ten or more times. This sequence joins TRBV12-3 or TRBV12-4 and TRBJ1-1; 7 nucleotides agree with TRBD1. CDR3 length: 15 residues. V lost 4 bases, J lost 7 bases, and 12 bases stayed unmatched. The CDR3 DNA is TGTGCCAGCAGTTGGGACAGATCAGGGCTCGGTGAAGCTTTCTTT. Translating gives CASSWDRSGLGEAFF.

This clonotype showed up many times. CDR3 sequence: CASSLWSVGGTDTQYF. Here the CDR3 DNA reads TGTGCCAGCAGTTTATGGTCGGTCGGGGGCACAGATACGCAGTATTTT. The rearrangement uses TRBV28 and TRBJ2-3, with D maybe TRBD2 (5 bases). Between the trimmed V and J ends, which lost 0 bases and 1 base, there was a span of 11 bases. The CDR3 consists of 16 residues. From germline, CDR1 is MDHEN and CDR2 SYDVKM.

A note on this clonotype: Being one base from a much bigger clone, this may be a read error. In this CDR3 the conserved last residue, phenylalanine or tryptophan, is missing, so a read error is likely. V is TRBV27 and J is TRBJ2-7; D may be TRBD1 or TRBD2 (5 bases each). This CDR3 is built from 14 residues. CDR1 MNHEY and CDR2 SMNVEV come from the germline V gene (reference sequence). V shed 6 bases and J shed 6 bases, with 18 bases lying between them. The CDR3 sequence is CASSLQGGGTEQYL. In nucleotides, the CDR3 is TGTGCCAGCAGCCTCCAGGGTGGAGGTACCGAGCAGTACCTC.

This clonotype was counted between two and nine times. This chain connects TRBV19 to TRBJ1-2; unclear D gene. The germline gives CDR1 LNHDA, CDR2 SQIVND (reference sequence). The V and J ends lost 4 bases and 3 bases respectively, with 9 bases between them. The CDR3 extends over 13 amino acids. CDR3 loop: CASSRSVDYGYTF. The CDR3 DNA is TGTGCCAGTAGTAGGTCGGTAGACTATGGCTACACCTTC.

Note on this clonotype: The junction differs from germline at one of its ends, possibly a read error. CDR3: CASLGTGRRLGTYELYF. The CDR3, as DNA: TGTGCCAGTTTAGGGACTGGCCGTCGGCTGGGCACCTACGAGCTGTACTTC. The chain uses TRBV19 and TRBJ2-7, with a possible D match to TRBD2 (6 bases). This CDR3 spans 17 amino acids. The V gene's germline CDR1 is LNHDA and CDR2 SQIVND (reference sequence).

The chain has TRBV3-1 and TRBJ1-6; 7 bases are shared with TRBD1. The CDR3 totals 18 residues. CDR1 and CDR2 from the germline V gene are LGHDT and YNNKEL (reference sequence). With 0 bases clipped from V and 7 bases from J, the junction kept 12 bases outside the gene matches. The CDR3 region has the DNA TGTGCCAGCAGCCAAGAACGCACAGGGGCGTGGGGGAATTCACCCCTCCACTTT. It encodes CASSQERTGAWGNSPLHF.

In its sample, this clonotype was seen many times. The chain employs TRBV28 and TRBJ2-3; TRBD2 agrees at 13 bases. The germline V gene encodes CDR1 MDHEN and CDR2 SYDVKM. The CDR3 totals 19 residues. J lost 4 bases, V lost 5 bases, and 15 bases had no gene match. CDR3 loop: CASSPHLWTSGRESDTQYF. The CDR3 region has the DNA TGTGCCAGCAGTCCTCACCTTTGGACTAGCGGGAGAGAGTCAGATACGCAGTATTTT.

The table lists this clonotype with a few counts. CDR3 in amino acids: CASSLDLVASHSNQPQHF. The CDR3 DNA reads as TGTGCCAGCAGCTTAGATTTAGTAGCCTCCCATAGCAATCAGCCCCAGCATTTT. The chain links TRBV11-2 to TRBJ1-5; no clear D. The CDR3 sequence is 18 residues long. The germline V and J ends were trimmed by 0 bases and 0 bases, with 15 bases remaining between them. Germline assignment: CDR1 SGHAT and CDR2 FQNNGV.

This clonotype was detected ten times or more. The V call is TRBV27, the J call TRBJ2-7, with a tentative D call TRBD2 (6 bases). Germline CDR1 and CDR2: MNHEY and SMNVEV (reference sequence). This CDR3 comprises 16 residues. V shed 1 base and J shed 2 bases, with 15 bases lying between them. The CDR3 here is CASSLYGLSSTYEQYF. The CDR3 DNA follows: TGTGCCAGCAGTTTATACGGACTAAGCTCGACCTACGAGCAGTACTTC.